These 24 T cell receptor beta chains originate from one sample sequenced in a study of blood T cell repertoires in COVID-19 (dated by TCRdb to about 2020). Library prep was done by the immunoSEQ multiplex PCR assay. Drawn from immuneACCESS, this table holds only the in-frame rearrangements with V and J called that TCRdb kept. Clones are partly lost; checked studies trace under half to an unresolved V gene and leave the rest unexplained. Here the sample has about 110,000 clones; approximately 70% occur a single time. The top ten clones comprise over 6% of the sample. Sequencing used peripheral blood. All receptors derive from a woman aged 55 to 70 with acute or convalescent COVID-19.

V usage is TRBV5-1 and J usage is TRBJ1-6, with D perhaps TRBD1 (6 bases). Germline CDR1 and CDR2: SGHRS and YFSETQ. The CDR3 length is 14 residues. Trimming pared 2 bases from V and 10 bases from J, leaving 13 bases between. CDR3 residues: CASSFTGLQSPLHF. The DNA for the CDR3 is TGCGCCAGCAGCTTTACAGGGTTACAGTCACCCCTCCACTTT.

This clone was seen just once. The chain couples TRBV10-3 to TRBJ1-2; D remains ambiguous. CDR1 is ENHRY and CDR2 is SYGVKD in the germline V gene. V was cut by 8 bases and J by 4 bases, with 11 bases left in between. The CDR3 spans 12 residues. CDR3 loop: CAISTPLYGYTF. CDR3 nucleotide sequence: TGTGCCATCTCCACTCCCCTCTATGGCTACACCTTC.

The CDR3 DNA follows: TGTGCAAGTCGCTTTCAGATGGCAATACCCTACGAGCAGTACTTC. This encodes CASRFQMAIPYEQYF. The V gene is TRBV12-2, the J gene TRBJ2-7; the table's D call, TRBD1, has no DNA check behind it. TRBV12-2 is a recognized pseudogene. The length of the CDR3 is 15 residues.

The V and J genes are TRBV30 and TRBJ1-2, with 7 bases that match TRBD1. CDR3 length: 13 amino acids. The J segment lost 4 bases and the V segment lost 5 bases, leaving 7 bases of the junction unmatched. Germline CDR1 reads GTSNPN; CDR2 reads SVGIG (reference sequence). CDR3 in amino acids: CAWLGQRAYGYTF. CDR3 in DNA: TGTGCCTGGTTGGGACAGCGCGCCTATGGCTACACCTTC.

In its sample, this clone was seen once. The V and J genes are TRBV24-1 and TRBJ2-2; 10 bases are shared with TRBD1. The CDR3 sequence is 16 residues long. Trimming at V came to 2 bases and at J to 3 bases, leaving 2 bases not matched to a gene. Germline V CDR1 and CDR2: KGHDR, SFDVKD. As DNA, the CDR3 is TGTGCCACCAGTGATTCGGACAGGGGGTACACCGGGGAGCTGTTTTTT. Protein: CATSDSDRGYTGELFF.

This clone was observed a few times. The genes are TRBV27 and TRBJ2-2; TRBD1 might be the D (5 bases). V dropped 2 bases and J dropped 3 bases, with 10 bases sitting between them. Germline V gives CDR1 MNHEY, CDR2 SMNVEV (reference sequence). The length of the CDR3 is 15 residues. The CDR3 is CASSLQGLDTGELFF. CDR3 coding DNA: TGTGCCAGCAGTTTACAGGGTTTGGACACCGGGGAGCTGTTTTTT.

The rearrangement links TRBV19 to TRBJ1-1, with D possibly TRBD1 on 6 matching bases. With 5 bases removed from V and 4 bases from J, the gap between germline ends came to 11 bases. This CDR3 contains 13 residues. Germline CDR1 reads LNHDA; CDR2 reads SQIVND (reference sequence). CDR3: CASSHRVRTEAFF. Here the CDR3 DNA reads TGTGCCAGTAGTCACAGGGTGCGCACTGAAGCTTTCTTT. Together with reference TRBV19 and TRBJ1-1, the CDR3 gives the full variable domain: DGGITQSPKYLFRKEGQNVTLSCEQNLNHDAMYWYRQDPGQGLRLIYYSQIVNDFQKGDIAEGYSVSREKKESFPLTVTSAQKNPTAFYLCASSHRVRTEAFFGQGTRLTVV.

CDR3 residues: CASRQQGSGSPLHF. The CDR3 DNA reads as TGTGCCAGCAGGCAACAGGGAAGTGGTTCACCCCTCCACTTT. The V and J genes are TRBV2 and TRBJ1-6; maybe TRBD1 (6 bases). V shed 6 bases and J shed 9 bases, with 15 bases lying between them. Germline lookup yields CDR1 SNHLY and CDR2 FYNNEI. The CDR3 runs to 14 residues.

This rearrangement joins TRBV2 to TRBJ2-2, with a weak D call TRBD1 (5 bases). Germline lookup yields CDR1 SNHLY and CDR2 FYNNEI. V dropped 8 bases and J dropped 2 bases, with 12 bases sitting between them. The CDR3 runs 14 residues. Here the CDR3 DNA reads TGTGCCAGCTGGACATCCCCTAACACCGGGGAGCTGTTTTTT. Encoded protein: CASWTSPNTGELFF.

This clone has only a few counts. The gene calls are TRBV6-2 or TRBV6-3 and TRBJ1-2; TRBD1 is a possible D gene (6 bases). The germline gives CDR1 MNHEY, CDR2 SVGEGT. CDR3 length equals 17 residues. Trimming cost V 2 bases and J 8 bases, with 24 bases left between them. The CDR3, as DNA: TGTGCCAGCAGTTACCTTTATGGGCAGGGGCCATCGAGCGGCTACACCTTC. It is translated as CASSYLYGQGPSSGYTF.

This chain connects TRBV5-1 to TRBJ1-2; 7 bases line up with TRBD1. Trimming removed 4 bases from V and 2 bases from J; junction bases left unmatched: 8. This CDR3 has 15 residues. The V gene's germline CDR1 is SGHRS and CDR2 YFSETQ. The CDR3 DNA is TGCGCCAGCAGCCCCCGCCAGGGGGTAAACTATGGCTACACCTTC. This encodes CASSPRQGVNYGYTF.

The sample holds many counts of this clone. The gene calls are TRBV5-4 and TRBJ1-2; D is ambiguous. Trimming left V 5 bases short and J 7 bases short, with 12 bases between. This CDR3 is built from 12 residues. The V gene's germline CDR1 is SGHNT and CDR2 YYREEE (reference sequence). Written as DNA, the CDR3 is TGTGCCAGCAGGGTCCCGGGGAGTGGCTACACCTTC. Its translation: CASRVPGSGYTF.

The chain combines TRBV7-9 with TRBJ2-5; 8 bases align to TRBD2. Germline V gene lookup returns CDR1 SEHNR and CDR2 FQNEAQ (reference sequence). Trimming took 5 bases from V and 2 from J; bases not matched to a gene: 1. The CDR3 extends over 13 amino acids. The CDR3: CASSRLAQETQYF. CDR3 coding DNA: TGTGCCAGCAGCCGACTAGCGCAAGAGACCCAGTACTTC.

This chain joins TRBV19 and TRBJ1-5; a possible D gene is TRBD1 (6 bases). CDR3 length: 14 amino acids. V was cut by 5 bases and J by 5 bases, with 13 bases left in between. CDR1 LNHDA and CDR2 SQIVND come from the germline V gene (reference sequence). The DNA of the CDR3 is TGTGCCAGTAGTCCTGCGAACAGGGATCAGCCCCAGCATTTT. Translation: CASSPANRDQPQHF. Drawing the rest from reference TRBV19 and TRBJ1-5, the complete variable domain is DGGITQSPKYLFRKEGQNVTLSCEQNLNHDAMYWYRQDPGQGLRLIYYSQIVNDFQKGDIAEGYSVSREKKESFPLTVTSAQKNPTAFYLCASSPANRDQPQHFGDGTRLSIL.

The CDR3 region is CASSYQSSSYNEQFF. The CDR3 coding sequence is TGCGCCAGCAGTTACCAGTCCAGCTCCTACAATGAGCAGTTCTTC. The chain is built from TRBV5-1 and TRBJ2-1, with D uncertain. Trimming removed 5 bases from V and 0 bases from J, with 12 bases in between. The CDR3 has 15 amino acids. Germline values: CDR1 SGHRS, CDR2 YFSETQ.

This clone has at least ten counts. The J gene is TRBJ1-6, the V gene TRBV19; tentatively, D is TRBD1 (5 bases). The CDR3 is 16 residues long. Between the trimmed V and J ends, which lost 2 bases and 10 bases, there was a span of 18 bases. Germline lookup yields CDR1 LNHDA and CDR2 SQIVND (reference sequence). CDR3 loop: CASSIPIPMGRSPLHF. DNA of the CDR3: TGTGCCAGTAGTATACCCATACCTATGGGGCGGTCACCCCTCCACTTT.

This clone has just a few counts. This chain connects TRBV4-1 to TRBJ2-7; 12 bases align to TRBD1. Germline V CDR1 and CDR2: MGHRA, YSYEKL. The CDR3 covers 14 residues. The junction had 4 bases not matched to a gene; V was cut back by 5 bases and J by 5 bases. The DNA for the CDR3 is TGCGCCAGCAGCTTGGGACAGGGGGCACACGAGCAGTACTTC. Protein sequence: CASSLGQGAHEQYF.

This clone was seen a handful of times. The chain is built from TRBV3-1 (or the pseudogene TRBV3-2) and TRBJ1-6, with D maybe TRBD1 (5 bases). V was shortened by 5 bases and J by 14 bases, with 22 bases between the two germline ends. Germline V gene data show CDR1 as LGHDT and CDR2 as YNNKEL (reference sequence). This CDR3 is 15 amino acids long. This chain's CDR3 is CASSDAAGRARALHF. CDR3 bases: TGTGCCAGCAGCGATGCCGCGGGACGGGCGAGGGCCCTCCACTTT.

This clone was seen more than once but under ten times. The genes are TRBV13 and TRBJ1-5; 7 bases line up with TRBD1. The germline V gene has CDR1 PRHDT and CDR2 FYEKMQ (reference sequence). After removal of 1 base from V and 7 bases from J, the junction contained 13 bases not matched to a gene. The CDR3 totals 17 residues. The CDR3 coding sequence is TGTGCCAGCAGCTTAGAAAGGGGGCTCCCCTCGGGGCAGCCCCAGCATTTT. Encoded protein: CASSLERGLPSGQPQHF.

This rearrangement joins TRBV19 to TRBJ1-5; 7 nucleotides line up with TRBD1. This CDR3 has 15 residues. With V trimmed by 3 bases and J by 6 bases, 8 bases remained unmatched. Looked up from germline, CDR1 is LNHDA and CDR2 is SQIVND (reference sequence). CDR3 DNA sequence: TGTGCCAGTAGTATTAGTACAGGGGTAAGTCAGCCCCAGCATTTT. Translating it yields CASSISTGVSQPQHF.

This clone occurred a few times. V is TRBV30 and J is TRBJ1-3, with D perhaps matching TRBD1 (6 bases). Germline CDR1 is GTSNPN and CDR2 is SVGIG (reference sequence). Trimming removed 5 bases from V and 0 bases from J, with 8 bases in between. This CDR3 is built from 13 residues. CDR3 DNA sequence: TGTGCCTGGGACAGGTTCTCTGGAAACACCATATATTTT. Translation gives CAWDRFSGNTIYF.

The CDR3 region has the DNA TGTGCCAGCAGCAAATCCCCGGGACAGGGGGTAGAGACCCAGTACTTC. Translation gives CASSKSPGQGVETQYF. V and J are TRBV21-1 and TRBJ2-5; TRBD1, the D gene given by the table, was not confirmed from the DNA. TRBV21-1 constitutes a pseudogene. CDR3 size: 16 residues.

The chain has TRBV5-1 and TRBJ2-4, with a tentative D call TRBD1 (6 bases). The length of the CDR3 is 14 residues. With 2 bases removed from V and 4 bases from J, the gap between germline ends came to 10 bases. The germline V gene encodes CDR1 SGHRS and CDR2 YFSETQ. The chain's CDR3 is CASSFEQGKNIQYF. The CDR3 nucleotides read TGCGCCAGCAGCTTCGAACAGGGAAAAAACATTCAGTACTTC.

CDR3 coding DNA: TGTGCCACCAGCAGAGAGCCGCCGGGACAGGGGGCGAGTTTGCAGCATTTT. Translated, it gives CATSREPPGQGASLQHF. V is TRBV15 and J is TRBJ1-5; 12 bases are a match to TRBD1. V trimming: 0 bases; J trimming: 13 bases; junction bases outside the gene matches: 13. CDR1 and CDR2 from the germline V gene are LNHNV and YYDKDF (reference sequence). The CDR3 is made up of 17 amino acids.